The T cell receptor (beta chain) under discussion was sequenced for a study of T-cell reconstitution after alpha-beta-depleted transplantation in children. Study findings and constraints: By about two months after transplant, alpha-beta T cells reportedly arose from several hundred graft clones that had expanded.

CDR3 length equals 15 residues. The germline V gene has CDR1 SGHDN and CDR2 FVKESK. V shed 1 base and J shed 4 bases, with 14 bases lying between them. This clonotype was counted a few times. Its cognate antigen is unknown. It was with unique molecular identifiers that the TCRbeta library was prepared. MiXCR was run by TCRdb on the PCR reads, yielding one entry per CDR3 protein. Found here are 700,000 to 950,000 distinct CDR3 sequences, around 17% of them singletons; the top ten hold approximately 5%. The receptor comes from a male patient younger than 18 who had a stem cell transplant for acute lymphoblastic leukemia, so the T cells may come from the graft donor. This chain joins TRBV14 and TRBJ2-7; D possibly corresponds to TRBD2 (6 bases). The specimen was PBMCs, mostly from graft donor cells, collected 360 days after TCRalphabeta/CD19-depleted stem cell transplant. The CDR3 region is CASSQVTGEGYEQYF. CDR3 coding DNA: TGTGCCAGCAGCCAAGTTACGGGAGAGGGATACGAGCAGTACTTC.